These 29 T cell receptor beta chains came from one sample sequenced in a study of blood T cells in healthy people across ages. PCR was performed a second time for roughly 7 to 11 cycles using a sample-barcoded 5' primer and a J-beta primer mix. TCRdb processed the 5' RACE reads anew with MiXCR; each CDR3 protein has one entry. The repertoire holds around 650,000 distinct CDR3 sequences, over 40% seen once, with 25% to 35% in the top ten. The material sequenced was blood. These receptors were taken from a man at least 80 years old in good health.

The V and J genes are TRBV7-8 and TRBJ1-6; D possibly corresponds to TRBD1 (5 bases). There are 16 residues in the CDR3. Germline V gene lookup returns CDR1 SGHVS and CDR2 FQNEAQ. The ends were cut back, 5 bases at V and 2 bases at J, with 13 bases in the middle. The CDR3 bases are TGTGCCAGCAGCCTAAGGGACTCAGCCTATAATTCACCCCTCCACTTT. Translating gives CASSLRDSAYNSPLHF.

The sample holds a few counts of this clonotype. The chain combines TRBV6-2 or TRBV6-3 with TRBJ2-1; D is undetermined. Looked up from germline, CDR1 is MNHEY and CDR2 is SVGEGT. V shed 3 bases and J shed 5 bases, with 8 bases lying between them. The CDR3 contains 13 residues. The CDR3 bases are TGTGCCAGCAGTTATACTGGAAACAATGAGCAGTTCTTC. Translating it yields CASSYTGNNEQFF.

This clonotype was observed a handful of times. The rearrangement uses TRBV7-9 and TRBJ2-3; D is perhaps TRBD2 (5 bases). The CDR3 is 15 amino acids. The V gene lost 4 bases and the J gene lost 2 bases, with 13 bases spanning the gap. Germline CDR1 is SEHNR and CDR2 is FQNEAQ (reference sequence). CDR3 sequence: CASSSLLGITDTQYF. CDR3 nucleotide sequence: TGTGCCAGCAGCTCCCTACTAGGAATCACAGATACGCAGTATTTT.

The sample holds a few counts of this clonotype. This chain connects TRBV9 to TRBJ2-5; a weak D match, TRBD1 (7 bases). The J call may be mistaken, given a closer DNA end match to TRBJ2-7. CDR3 length: 15 residues. Looked up from germline, CDR1 is SGDLS and CDR2 is YYNGEE. CDR3 nucleotides: TGTGCCAGCAGCGTGGGGGGACAGAGGAGCTACGAGCAGTACTTC. Amino acid sequence: CASSVGGQRSYEQYF.

This clonotype was seen a handful of times. The V call is TRBV7-3, the J call TRBJ2-5; D is perhaps TRBD1 (7 bases). Trimming removed 4 bases at V and 11 bases at J, with 20 bases between. CDR1 SGHTA and CDR2 FQGTGA come from the germline V gene. The CDR3 extends over 14 amino acids. The CDR3 sequence is CASSWRGPGNEQYF. DNA of the CDR3: TGTGCCAGCAGCTGGAGGGGGCCGGGGAATGAGCAGTACTTC.

The rearrangement links TRBV5-8 to TRBJ1-1; 9 nucleotides match TRBD1. The CDR3 is 16 amino acids. Looked up from germline, CDR1 is SGHTS and CDR2 is YDEGEE. The V segment lost 4 bases and the J segment 4 bases; nucleotides outside the gene matches: 11. CDR3 coding DNA: TGTGCCAGCAGCGAAAGAACCGGGACAGGGTCCACTGAAGCTTTCTTT. Protein product: CASSERTGTGSTEAFF.

This rearrangement joins TRBV9 to TRBJ2-1, with D possibly matching TRBD1 (6 bases). Trimming removed 1 base from V and 8 bases from J, with 19 bases in between. The CDR3 length is 16 residues. The germline V gene encodes CDR1 SGDLS and CDR2 YYNGEE. The CDR3 sequence: CASSVRQWGRTDEQFF. The CDR3 coding sequence is TGTGCCAGCAGCGTAAGACAGTGGGGGCGCACCGATGAGCAGTTCTTC.

This chain uses TRBV27 with TRBJ2-3; D remains ambiguous. Trimming took 3 bases from V and 2 from J, leaving 9 bases between them. This CDR3 has 14 amino acids. Per the germline V gene, CDR1 is MNHEY and CDR2 is SMNVEV (reference sequence). CDR3 nucleotide sequence: TGTGCCAGCAGTTTCTCCGAGCCCACAGATACGCAGTATTTT. Its protein product is CASSFSEPTDTQYF.

This clonotype was seen just once. This chain joins TRBV7-2 and TRBJ2-7; unclear D gene. The CDR3 spans 15 residues. Per the germline V gene, CDR1 is SGHTA and CDR2 is FQGNSA. The V end was cut by 6 bases, the J end by 6 bases, with 21 bases between. The DNA for the CDR3 is TGTGCCAGCAGAAAAGCGCTCGGATACCTCTCCGAGCAGTACTTC. It specifies CASRKALGYLSEQYF.

This clonotype was detected a few times. The chain recombines TRBV3-1 with TRBJ2-1; no definite D call. The ends were cut back, 4 bases at V and 8 bases at J, with 24 bases in the middle. Germline-derived CDR1 and CDR2 are LGHDT and YNNKEL (reference sequence). The CDR3 is 17 amino acids. CDR3 DNA: TGTGCCAGCAGCCGCAGAACCTCTAGTGGGTTGACCGATGAGCAGTTCTTC. It specifies CASSRRTSSGLTDEQFF.

The rearrangement joins TRBV4-3 to TRBJ1-5, with D perhaps matching TRBD1 (5 bases). The germline V gene has CDR1 LGHNA and CDR2 YSLEER. The CDR3 is 15 residues long. V was trimmed by 0 bases and J by 4 bases, leaving 10 bases between them. The CDR3 DNA reads as TGCGCCAGCAGCCAAGACCAGGGTGCGAATCAGCCCCAGCATTTT. This codes for CASSQDQGANQPQHF.

Comments on this clonotype: Given a much more abundant clone one base away, this may be a read error. The V gene is TRBV4-3, the J gene TRBJ2-1; tentative D call: TRBD2 (5 bases). CDR1 and CDR2 (germline): LGHNA, YSLEER. V was cut by 0 bases and J by 13 bases, with 22 bases left in between. The CDR3 covers 16 residues. In DNA, the CDR3 is TGCGCCAGCAGCCAAGATCACGTGAGCGGTTACGAGACCCAGTTCTTC. Translating gives CASSQDHVSGYETQFF.

This clonotype was counted between two and nine times. This sequence joins TRBV6-2 or TRBV6-3 and TRBJ1-2, with 10 bases lining up with TRBD1. Trimming at V came to 4 bases and at J to 3 bases, leaving 5 bases not matched to a gene. The CDR3 runs 15 residues. Germline loops: CDR1 MNHEY, CDR2 SVGEGT. This CDR3 is CASSSPGTGDYGYTF. The DNA for the CDR3 is TGTGCCAGCAGTTCGCCCGGGACAGGGGACTATGGCTACACCTTC.

The V gene is TRBV20-1, the J gene TRBJ2-1; D might be TRBD2 (6 bases). The V gene lost 0 bases and the J gene lost 4 bases, with 10 bases spanning the gap. Looked up from germline, CDR1 is DFQATT and CDR2 is SNEGSKA (reference sequence). This CDR3 contains 14 residues. For the CDR3, the DNA is TGCAGTGCTAGAGACGGGAGTACGTACAATGAGCAGTTCTTC. This translates into CSARDGSTYNEQFF.

This chain joins TRBV20-1 and TRBJ2-7; the D gene could be TRBD1 or TRBD2 (5 bases each). The germline V and J ends were trimmed by 6 bases and 0 bases, with 18 bases remaining between them. Germline V gene data show CDR1 as DFQATT and CDR2 as SNEGSKA (reference sequence). The CDR3 has 15 residues. The CDR3 sequence is CSAPPGSGSSYEQYF. DNA of the CDR3: TGCAGTGCACCACCCGGATCAGGGAGCTCCTACGAGCAGTACTTC.

This clonotype was counted between two and nine times. The chain joins TRBV15 to TRBJ2-5, with a tentative D call TRBD2 (6 bases). Germline values: CDR1 LNHNV, CDR2 YYDKDF (reference sequence). This CDR3 spans 14 amino acids. With 5 bases removed from V and 11 bases from J, the gap between germline ends came to 21 bases. Written as DNA, the CDR3 is TGTGCCACCAGCTTAAATGGGAGGTACAATGAGCAGTACTTC. Translating gives CATSLNGRYNEQYF. The full variable domain, in which reference TRBV15 and TRBJ2-5 provide the parts outside the CDR3, is DAMVIQNPRYQVTQFGKPVTLSCSQTLNHNVMYWYQQKSSQAPKLLFHYYDKDFNNEADTPDNFQSRRPNTSFCFLDIRSPGLGDTAMYLCATSLNGRYNEQYFGPGTRLLVL.

The chain links TRBV6-5 to TRBJ2-1; 8 bases match TRBD2. This CDR3 spans 15 amino acids. CDR1 and CDR2 (germline): MNHEY, SVGAGI. V trimming: 6 bases; J trimming: 3 bases; junction bases outside the gene matches: 7. CDR3 in DNA: TGTGCCAGCAGCCACAAGCGGGAGATCTACAATGAGCAGTTCTTC. Its translation is CASSHKREIYNEQFF.

The CDR3 bases are TGTGCCAGCAGTGTGGGTCAGCCCCAGCATTTT. Translating it yields CASSVGQPQHF. The genes are TRBV28 and TRBJ1-5; unclear D gene. CDR1 and CDR2 from the germline V gene are MDHEN and SYDVKM. The CDR3 length is 11 residues. V was cut by 5 bases and J by 6 bases, with 5 bases left in between.

This clonotype turned up a few times. This chain links TRBV30 with TRBJ2-7; the D gene is possibly TRBD2 (5 bases). The CDR3 loop spans 11 amino acids. In germline, CDR1 is GTSNPN, CDR2 SVGIG (reference sequence). The V gene lost 3 bases and the J gene lost 4 bases, with 7 bases spanning the gap. Written as DNA, the CDR3 is TGTGCCTGGAGGAGGGAATACGAGCAGTACTTC. Translation: CAWRREYEQYF. Using reference TRBV30 and TRBJ2-7 for the parts outside the CDR3, the full variable domain is SQTIHQWPATLVQPVGSPLSLECTVEGTSNPNLYWYRQAAGRGLQLLFYSVGIGQISSEVPQNLSASRPQDRQFILSSKKLLLSDSGFYLCAWRREYEQYFGPGTRLTVT.

The sample holds a few counts of this clonotype. The rearrangement uses TRBV20-1 and TRBJ1-2; 7 positions match TRBD1. The CDR3 is made up of 14 amino acids. Germline V lookup: CDR1 DFQATT, CDR2 SNEGSKA (reference sequence). J was trimmed by 3 bases and V by 6 bases; bases with no gene match: 10. The CDR3: CSATIDGTDYGYTF. In nucleotides, the CDR3 is TGCAGTGCCACCATCGACGGGACAGACTATGGCTACACCTTC.

The chain has TRBV18 and TRBJ2-5; the match to TRBD2 covers 10 bases. The V and J ends lost 2 bases and 11 bases, in that order; junction bases with no gene match: 11. Germline assignment: CDR1 KGHSH and CDR2 LQKENI. CDR3 length: 15 amino acids. CDR3 DNA sequence: TGTGCCAGCTCACCAGGGCTAGCGGGAGTTGCCGGGCAGTACTTC. Amino acid sequence: CASSPGLAGVAGQYF.

This clonotype was seen only a few times. CDR3 region: CASSSAGQGAYEQYF. CDR3 nucleotide sequence: TGTGCCAGCAGTTCAGCGGGACAGGGGGCCTACGAGCAGTACTTC. The chain is built from TRBV28 and TRBJ2-7; 11 nucleotides agree with TRBD1. Per the germline V gene, CDR1 is MDHEN and CDR2 is SYDVKM. J was trimmed by 2 bases and V by 4 bases; bases with no gene match: 4. This CDR3 is 15 amino acids long.

The sample holds a few counts of this clonotype. This rearrangement joins TRBV7-2 to TRBJ2-4, with TRBD1 matching over 11 bases. Germline CDR1 reads SGHTA; CDR2 reads FQGNSA. The ends lost 1 base at V and 6 bases at J; junction bases unmatched: 5. The CDR3 is 16 amino acids. CDR3 loop: CASSLGAGTGGNIQYF. The CDR3 DNA is TGTGCCAGCAGCTTAGGGGCCGGGACAGGGGGAAACATTCAGTACTTC.

The genes are TRBV20-1 and TRBJ2-4; TRBD1 aligns across 10 bases. The CDR3 is 16 amino acids. After removal of 6 bases from V and 13 bases from J, the junction contained 21 bases not matched to a gene. Germline V gene data show CDR1 as DFQATT and CDR2 as SNEGSKA (reference sequence). The CDR3 protein is CSAKVGRDRGFYGQYF. CDR3 sequence (DNA): TGCAGTGCCAAAGTGGGACGGGACAGGGGATTTTACGGGCAGTACTTC.

The chain links TRBV7-2 to TRBJ2-1; TRBD2 matches 9 bases. The CDR3 runs to 16 residues. Per germline, CDR1 SGHTA and CDR2 FQGNSA. With V trimmed by 5 bases and J by 5 bases, 10 bases remained unmatched. CDR3 DNA sequence: TGTGCCAGCAGCACGGTAGCGGGAGTAATCAACAATGAGCAGTTCTTC. It yields the protein CASSTVAGVINNEQFF.

The chain recombines TRBV20-1 with TRBJ2-3, with a weak D call TRBD1 (7 bases). V was clipped by 6 bases and J by 0 bases, with 22 bases between them. The CDR3 loop spans 17 amino acids. Germline CDR1 DFQATT, CDR2 SNEGSKA (reference sequence). Here the CDR3 DNA reads TGCAGTGCCGCACAGGGGTGGGAGGCAACTAGCACAGATACGCAGTATTTT. Translated: CSAAQGWEATSTDTQYF.

This rearrangement joins TRBV6-2 or TRBV6-3 to TRBJ2-6, with D possibly being TRBD1 or TRBD2 (5 bases each). This CDR3 has 18 amino acids. Germline-derived CDR1 and CDR2 are MNHEY and SVGEGT. V gave up 7 bases and J gave up 0 bases, with 19 bases separating them. CDR3 DNA: TGTGCCAGCACTCGACCACCGGGACGCTCCTCTGGGGCCAACGTCCTGACTTTC. Its protein is CASTRPPGRSSGANVLTF.

The chain has TRBV9 and TRBJ2-1, with 10 bases aligning to TRBD2. This CDR3 contains 17 residues. Germline V gives CDR1 SGDLS, CDR2 YYNGEE. J gave up 0 bases and V 2 bases, and 5 bases lay outside the gene matches. CDR3 nucleotides: TGTGCCAGCAGCGTCATCCCTAGCGGGAGCTCCTACAATGAGCAGTTCTTC. Its translation is CASSVIPSGSSYNEQFF.

The J gene is TRBJ1-5, the V gene TRBV7-6; unclear D gene. The germline gives CDR1 SGHVS, CDR2 FNYEAQ. CDR3 length: 14 residues. The V gene lost 6 bases and the J gene lost 0 bases, with 9 bases spanning the gap. The CDR3 sequence is CASSRAGSNQPQHF. The CDR3 nucleotides are TGTGCCAGCAGTCGAGCCGGTAGCAATCAGCCCCAGCATTTT.